The table lists the clone carrying this T cell receptor (beta chain) with a few counts. Germline CDR1 MDHEN, CDR2 SYDVKM. J lost 7 bases, V lost 10 bases, and 6 bases had no gene match. This CDR3 comprises 12 residues. This sample is part of a study of OX40 agonist ivuxolimab in advanced cancers. Overall study: At 0.01 to 10 mg/kg, ivuxolimab was administered intravenously to patients every 2 weeks. Partial responses were achieved by three patients, of whom one had hepatocellular carcinoma and two had cutaneous melanoma.

Clones were sequenced by immunoSEQ multiplex PCR, and TCRdb holds only the in-frame ones, with some missing. The repertoire holds tens of thousands of clones, with about 80% as singletons. This chain uses TRBV28 with TRBJ1-2; TRBD1 matches 10 bases. The sample consisted of CD4+ or CD8+ T cells sorted from blood, taken in a trial of the OX40 agonist ivuxolimab. This TCR was recovered from an adult with an advanced solid tumor such as melanoma, head and neck, liver or kidney cancer. CDR3 residues: CANSGTGAGYTF. DNA for the CDR3: TGTGCCAATTCCGGGACAGGGGCTGGCTACACCTTC.